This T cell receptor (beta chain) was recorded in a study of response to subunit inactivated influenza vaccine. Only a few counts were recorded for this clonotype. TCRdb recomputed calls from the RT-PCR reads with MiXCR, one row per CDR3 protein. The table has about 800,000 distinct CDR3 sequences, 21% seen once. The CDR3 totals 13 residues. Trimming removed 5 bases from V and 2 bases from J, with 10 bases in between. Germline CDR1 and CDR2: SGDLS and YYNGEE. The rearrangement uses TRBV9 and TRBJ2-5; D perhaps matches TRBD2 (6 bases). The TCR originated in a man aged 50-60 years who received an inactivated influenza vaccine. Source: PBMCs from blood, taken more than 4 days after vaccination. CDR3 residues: CASSRELQETQYF. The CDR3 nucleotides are TGTGCCAGCAGTCGGGAGCTACAAGAGACCCAGTACTTC.